This T cell receptor beta chain was observed in a study of cytomegalovirus exposure and HLA in healthy donors. Study-level findings and limits: In the 95 to 150 validation repertoires, a later analysis found that first-cohort TCR clusters tended to co-occur.

Trimming stripped 4 bases from V and 10 bases from J, with 20 bases between. The CDR3 is 15 residues long. The germline gives CDR1 SGHDT, CDR2 YYEEEE. Assay used: immunoSEQ multiplex PCR; TCRdb lists only in-frame clones, some missing. Of about 66,000 clones listed, approximately 97% are singletons. For this clone: Its antigen is not identified.

Specimen: PBMCs. This sequence originates from a woman aged 18-29 years in good health and CMV-seropositive. This sequence joins TRBV5-6 and TRBJ1-4, with D possibly TRBD1 on 5 matching bases. The chain's CDR3 is CASSPWGGSVAKLFF. The CDR3 DNA is TGTGCCAGCAGCCCTTGGGGGGGGAGTGTCGCAAAACTGTTTTTT.